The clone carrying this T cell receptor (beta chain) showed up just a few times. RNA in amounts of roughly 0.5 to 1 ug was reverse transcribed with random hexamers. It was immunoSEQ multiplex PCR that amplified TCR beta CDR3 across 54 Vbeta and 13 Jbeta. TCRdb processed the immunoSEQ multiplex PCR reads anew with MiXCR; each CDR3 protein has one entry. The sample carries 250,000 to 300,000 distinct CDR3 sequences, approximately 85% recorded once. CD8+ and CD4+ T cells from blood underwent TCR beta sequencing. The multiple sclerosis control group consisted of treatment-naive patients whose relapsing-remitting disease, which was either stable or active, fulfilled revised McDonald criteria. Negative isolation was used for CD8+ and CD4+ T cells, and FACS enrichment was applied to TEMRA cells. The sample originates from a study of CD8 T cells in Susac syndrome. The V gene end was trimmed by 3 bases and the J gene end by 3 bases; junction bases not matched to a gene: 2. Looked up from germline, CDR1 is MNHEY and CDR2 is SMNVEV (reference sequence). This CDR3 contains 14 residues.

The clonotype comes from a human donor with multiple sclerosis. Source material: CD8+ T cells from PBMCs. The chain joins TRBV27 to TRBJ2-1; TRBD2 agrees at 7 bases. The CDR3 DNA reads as TGTGCCAGCAGTTTTAGCGGGCTCTACAATGAGCAGTTCTTC. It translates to CASSFSGLYNEQFF.